A single sample is the source of the 28 T cell receptor beta chains below, sequenced in a study of T cell repertoires in cytomegalovirus infection (dated by TCRdb to the late 2010s). Reading the label with the study, this specimen's treatment or condition is: in vitro stimulation with specific CMV peptide epitopes to enrich CMV-specific T cells. TCRdb lists the instrument as Illumina HiSeq 1500. TCRdb took the public reads, trimmed them with fastp at Q25, ran MiXCR for clone calling and kept in-frame beta chains. When rows share a CDR3 protein, they turn into one entry using the most common DNA and genes. This sample is represented by approximately 500,000 distinct CDR3 sequences; 33% of them were singletons. The ten largest account for 15% to 20% of the sample. For these receptors, no antigen is known. The specimen was cultured PBMCs, collected from culture after CMV antigen stimulation. The receptors were gathered from a human donor in good health (CMV status not recorded). Some clones in this sample may be carry-over from other donors' samples.

The V and J genes are TRBV19 and TRBJ1-1; 8 nucleotides agree with TRBD1. The CDR3 is 14 amino acids. Per the germline V gene, CDR1 is LNHDA and CDR2 is SQIVND (reference sequence). V shed 5 bases and J 7 bases; nucleotides not matched to a gene: 9. The CDR3 region has the DNA TGTGCCAGTAGTCTCGGACAGGGATCCATTGAAGCTTTCTTT. Translation: CASSLGQGSIEAFF.

This chain uses TRBV20-1 with TRBJ1-2, with unresolved D. This CDR3 is built from 14 residues. In germline, CDR1 is DFQATT, CDR2 SNEGSKA (reference sequence). The V gene lost 5 bases and the J gene lost 5 bases, with 18 bases spanning the gap. CDR3 nucleotides: TGCAGTGCTCCAACCCCGGGAGTATCTTATGGCTACACCTTC. Translated: CSAPTPGVSYGYTF.

V usage is TRBV27 and J usage is TRBJ2-1; 8 bases fit TRBD2. CDR1 MNHEY and CDR2 SMNVEV come from the germline V gene (reference sequence). Losses at the gene ends were 6 bases for V and 7 bases for J; bases not matched to a gene: 8. The CDR3 length is 14 residues. The CDR3 loop reads CASRRGTRANEQFF. The CDR3 bases are TGTGCCAGCAGAAGGGGGACTAGGGCGAATGAGCAGTTCTTC.

The gene calls are TRBV7-6 and TRBJ2-7, with D unresolved. The length of the CDR3 is 15 residues. CDR1 is SGHVS, CDR2 FNYEAQ, per germline. The ends were cut back, 3 bases at V and 1 base at J, with 13 bases in the middle. Here the CDR3 reads CASSFINLNSYEQYF. The CDR3 DNA sequence: TGTGCCAGCAGCTTCATAAACCTTAATTCCTACGAGCAGTACTTC.

This clonotype showed up just a few times. The V and J genes are TRBV6-5 and TRBJ2-3; D ambiguous. Germline lookup yields CDR1 MNHEY and CDR2 SVGAGI. This CDR3 is built from 16 residues. Written as DNA, the CDR3 is TGTACCCTCCCTGAGTTACCTCCGAAGGCCATCGGCACGCAGTATTTT. The encoded protein is CTLPELPPKAIGTQYF.

This chain joins TRBV5-1 and TRBJ2-5, with D possibly being TRBD1 or TRBD2 (5 bases each). Trimming pared 4 bases from V and 5 bases from J, leaving 12 bases between. From germline, CDR1 is SGHRS and CDR2 YFSETQ. The CDR3 loop spans 13 amino acids. The CDR3 here is CASSGGRKETQYF. CDR3 DNA: TGCGCCAGCAGCGGGGGTAGAAAGGAGACCCAGTACTTC.

This chain joins TRBV6-5 and TRBJ1-6; the D gene is possibly TRBD1 (5 bases). V lost 6 bases and J 9 bases, leaving 18 bases between the germline ends. The CDR3 is 15 amino acids. The germline V gene has CDR1 MNHEY and CDR2 SVGAGI. CDR3 loop: CASSPDNRRSSPLHF. In nucleotides, the CDR3 is TGTGCCAGCAGCCCGGACAACCGAAGGAGTTCACCCCTCCACTTT.

The chain carries TRBV11-2 and TRBJ2-7, with D perhaps assigned TRBD1 or TRBD2 (5 bases each). Per germline, CDR1 SGHAT and CDR2 FQNNGV. This CDR3 comprises 20 residues. Trimming removed 0 bases at V and 4 bases at J, with 28 bases between. CDR3 sequence reads: CASSLEIRGPGSRSRYEQYV. CDR3 in DNA: TGTGCCAGCAGCTTAGAGATCCGGGGCCCCGGGTCTCGGTCGCGATACGAGCAGTACGTC.

CDR3 protein: CASTREGFSYNEQFF. CDR3 nucleotides: TGTGCCAGCACCCGCGAGGGGTTCTCCTACAATGAGCAGTTCTTC. V and J are TRBV12-3 or TRBV12-4 and TRBJ2-1; tentatively, D is TRBD1 or TRBD2 (5 bases each). Trimming removed 7 bases at V and 0 bases at J, with 13 bases between. The CDR3 is 15 amino acids.

This clonotype appeared a few times. The chain has TRBV14 and TRBJ2-1; 10 nucleotides agree with TRBD2. In germline, CDR1 is SGHDN, CDR2 FVKESK. The CDR3 runs to 16 residues. Unmatched junction bases numbered 9, after V lost 2 bases and J lost 8 bases. The CDR3 bases are TGTGCCAGCAGCCAAACTGCTAGCGGGAGAGGGGATGAGCAGTTCTTC. Translated, it gives CASSQTASGRGDEQFF.

The rearrangement joins TRBV11-2 to TRBJ2-7; TRBD1 matches at 8 bases. Germline CDR1 reads SGHAT; CDR2 reads FQNNGV. J was trimmed by 6 bases and V by 5 bases; bases with no gene match: 15. There are 16 residues in the CDR3. The CDR3 nucleotides are TGTGCCAGCAGCATCGTGCTCAGGGGGCAGGGCGGCGAGCAGTACTTC. It yields the protein CASSIVLRGQGGEQYF.

This chain uses TRBV27 with TRBJ2-7; possible D gene TRBD2, 6 bases. Germline V gene data show CDR1 as MNHEY and CDR2 as SMNVEV (reference sequence). This CDR3 is 17 amino acids long. V dropped 5 bases and J dropped 3 bases, with 23 bases sitting between them. The chain's CDR3 is CASSPRPWRGPGYEQYV. As DNA, the CDR3 is TGTGCCAGCAGTCCAAGACCGTGGCGGGGTCCCGGCTACGAGCAGTACGTC.

This sequence joins TRBV27 and TRBJ1-2; no definite D call. CDR3 length: 15 residues. V was clipped by 0 bases and J by 3 bases, with 11 bases between them. CDR1 and CDR2 (germline): MNHEY, SMNVEV (reference sequence). The CDR3 region has the DNA TGTGCCAGCAGTTTATCGGCAGCCAATTACTATGGCTACACCTTC. Translating it yields CASSLSAANYYGYTF.

There are a few counts of this clonotype. The chain joins TRBV5-4 to TRBJ1-2; maybe TRBD1 (6 bases). V was pared by 0 bases and J by 5 bases, with 14 bases between. The CDR3 loop spans 15 amino acids. From germline, CDR1 is SGHNT and CDR2 YYREEE (reference sequence). CDR3 amino acids: CASSLGGAPRYGYTF. CDR3 coding DNA: TGTGCCAGCAGCTTGGGGGGGGCGCCTAGATATGGCTACACCTTC.

This clonotype appeared many times. The chain combines TRBV27 with TRBJ2-1, with D possibly being TRBD1 (6 bases). CDR3 length: 15 residues. Germline CDR1 and CDR2: MNHEY and SMNVEV (reference sequence). The V gene lost 5 bases and the J gene lost 5 bases, with 16 bases spanning the gap. The CDR3 spells CASSTPPGHNNEQFF. The CDR3 DNA is TGTGCCAGCAGTACACCCCCGGGACACAACAATGAGCAGTTCTTC.

This clonotype turned up a few times. This chain joins TRBV28 and TRBJ2-5, with 9 nucleotides matching TRBD2. Germline lookup yields CDR1 MDHEN and CDR2 SYDVKM. With V trimmed by 7 bases and J by 7 bases, 13 bases remained unmatched. The CDR3 runs 15 residues. As DNA, the CDR3 is TGTGCCAGCACCGGAGGTAGTGCGGGAGGGGGGACCCAGTACTTC. Its translation is CASTGGSAGGGTQYF.

This sequence joins TRBV7-8 and TRBJ1-5; D remains unclear. The germline V and J ends were trimmed by 0 bases and 4 bases, with 10 bases remaining between them. From germline, CDR1 is SGHVS and CDR2 FQNEAQ. CDR3 size: 15 residues. The CDR3 sequence: CASSLARLGNQPQHF. The CDR3, as DNA: TGTGCCAGCAGCTTAGCCCGGCTAGGGAATCAGCCCCAGCATTTT.

This clonotype was detected many times. This chain connects TRBV7-2 to TRBJ1-4; D is ambiguous. The CDR3 contains 13 residues. V was pared by 7 bases and J by 10 bases, with 16 bases between. Germline CDR1 is SGHTA and CDR2 is FQGNSA. This CDR3 reads CASTMSLGAKLFF. For the CDR3, the DNA is TGTGCCAGCACTATGAGTTTAGGTGCAAAACTGTTTTTT. The full variable domain, in which reference TRBV7-2 and TRBJ1-4 provide the parts outside the CDR3, is GAGVSQSPSNKVTEKGKDVELRCDPISGHTALYWYRQSLGQGLEFLIYFQGNSAPDKSGLPSDRFSAERTGGSVSTLTIQRTQQEDSAVYLCASTMSLGAKLFFGSGTQLSVL.

This clonotype has ten or more counts. The J gene is TRBJ2-3, the V gene TRBV7-2, with 8 positions matching TRBD1. Germline-derived CDR1 and CDR2 are SGHTA and FQGNSA. J lost 5 bases, V lost 5 bases, and 12 bases had no gene match. This CDR3 comprises 16 residues. Here the CDR3 DNA reads TGTGCCAGCAGCGTGGCCCTGGACAGGGTGAGAGATACGCAGTATTTT. This encodes CASSVALDRVRDTQYF.

This clonotype appeared a few times. This sequence joins TRBV11-2 and TRBJ2-7; 16 bases agree with TRBD2. Per the germline V gene, CDR1 is SGHAT and CDR2 is FQNNGV. There are 19 residues in the CDR3. Germline trimming cut 1 base from V and 3 bases from J; bases unmatched to any gene: 9. The CDR3 loop reads CASSLGGTSGRVLIYEQYF. In nucleotides, the CDR3 is TGTGCCAGCAGCTTAGGAGGGACTAGCGGGAGGGTTCTCATCTACGAGCAGTACTTC.

The chain uses TRBV7-6 and TRBJ1-5; tentatively, D is TRBD1 (5 bases). Deletions cut 5 bases from V and 2 bases from J, with 13 bases between. This CDR3 is built from 15 residues. Looked up from germline, CDR1 is SGHVS and CDR2 is FNYEAQ. CDR3: CASSPRAGGNQPQHF. The DNA of the CDR3 is TGTGCCAGCAGCCCCAGGGCGGGTGGCAATCAGCCCCAGCATTTT.

The chain carries TRBV6-6 and TRBJ1-6; D is possibly TRBD1 (5 bases). Deletions cut 7 bases from V and 6 bases from J, with 19 bases between. Per germline, CDR1 MNHNY and CDR2 SVGAGI (reference sequence). The CDR3 extends over 16 amino acids. For the CDR3, the DNA is TGTGCCAGCAATACGGACGGACTTGGGACTAATTCACCCCTCCACTTT. It encodes CASNTDGLGTNSPLHF.

The V gene is TRBV6-1, the J gene TRBJ1-5; D ambiguous. Germline V gene data show CDR1 as MNHNS and CDR2 as SASEGT. The CDR3 spans 13 residues. V gave up 7 bases and J gave up 4 bases, with 11 bases separating them. CDR3 region: CASTDLGNQPQHF. The CDR3 nucleotides read TGTGCCAGCACCGATCTAGGGAATCAGCCCCAGCATTTT.

This clonotype was seen ten or more times. The chain links TRBV7-2 to TRBJ2-5, with D maybe TRBD2 (6 bases). CDR3 length equals 15 residues. Deletions cut 0 bases from V and 5 bases from J, with 13 bases between. The germline CDR1 and CDR2 sequences are SGHTA and FQGNSA. CDR3 amino acids: CASSLASGSGETQYF. The CDR3 bases are TGTGCCAGCAGCTTAGCTTCCGGGAGCGGTGAGACCCAGTACTTC.

The chain carries TRBV4-1 and TRBJ2-2; the D is unclear. CDR3 length: 15 amino acids. V dropped 1 base and J dropped 4 bases, with 10 bases sitting between them. Germline values: CDR1 MGHRA, CDR2 YSYEKL. In nucleotides, the CDR3 is TGCGCCAGCAGCCAAGTCCTTAGTTCCACCGGGGAGCTGTTTTTT. It translates to CASSQVLSSTGELFF.

The chain recombines TRBV11-3 with TRBJ2-7; D is ambiguous. The CDR3 covers 13 residues. Germline V gene data show CDR1 as SGHNT and CDR2 as YENEEA. The ends were cut back, 5 bases at V and 2 bases at J, with 10 bases in the middle. CDR3 coding DNA: TGTGCCAGCAGCCCCTTTCGAACCTACGAGCAGTACGTC. The encoded protein is CASSPFRTYEQYV.

The chain couples TRBV5-1 to TRBJ1-1; 9 nucleotides match TRBD1. The germline gives CDR1 SGHRS, CDR2 YFSETQ. CDR3 length equals 14 residues. Trimming removed 7 bases from V and 1 base from J; junction bases left unmatched: 5. CDR3 DNA sequence: TGCGCCAGCCAACAGGGGGCCCGGAACACTGAAGCTTTCTTT. This translates into CASQQGARNTEAFF. Variable domain in full (rest from reference TRBV5-1 and TRBJ1-1): KAGVTQTPRYLIKTRGQQVTLSCSPISGHRSVSWYQQTPGQGLQFLFEYFSETQRNKGNFPGRFSGRQFSNSRSEMNVSTLELGDSALYLCASQQGARNTEAFFGQGTRLTVV.

The chain carries TRBV20-1 and TRBJ2-3; 10 positions agree with TRBD2. The CDR3 sequence is 18 residues long. Germline-derived CDR1 and CDR2 are DFQATT and SNEGSKA (reference sequence). V shed 4 bases and J 0 bases; nucleotides not matched to a gene: 13. CDR3 protein: CSATPGLAEGTSTDTQYF. CDR3 nucleotide sequence: TGCAGTGCTACCCCCGGACTAGCGGAGGGAACTAGCACAGATACGCAGTATTTT.